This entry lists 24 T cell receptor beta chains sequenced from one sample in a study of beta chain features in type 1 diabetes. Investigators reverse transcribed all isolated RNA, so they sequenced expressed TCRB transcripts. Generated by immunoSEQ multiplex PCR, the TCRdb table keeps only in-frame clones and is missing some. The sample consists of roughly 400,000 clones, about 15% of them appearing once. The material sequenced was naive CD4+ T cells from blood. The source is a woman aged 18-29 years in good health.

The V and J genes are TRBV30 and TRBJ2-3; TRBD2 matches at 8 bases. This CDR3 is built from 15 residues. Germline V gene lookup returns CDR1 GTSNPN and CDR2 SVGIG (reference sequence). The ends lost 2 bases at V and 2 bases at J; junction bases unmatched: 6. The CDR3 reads CAWSREAGVTDTQYF. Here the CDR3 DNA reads TGTGCCTGGAGTAGAGAAGCGGGGGTCACAGATACGCAGTATTTT.

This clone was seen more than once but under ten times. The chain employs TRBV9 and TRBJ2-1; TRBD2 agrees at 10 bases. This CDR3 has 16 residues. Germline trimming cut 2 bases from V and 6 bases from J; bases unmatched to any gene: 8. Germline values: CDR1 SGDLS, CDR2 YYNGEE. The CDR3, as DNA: TGTGCCAGCAGCGTGGTACCTAGCGGGAGTCCCAATGAGCAGTTCTTC. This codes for CASSVVPSGSPNEQFF.

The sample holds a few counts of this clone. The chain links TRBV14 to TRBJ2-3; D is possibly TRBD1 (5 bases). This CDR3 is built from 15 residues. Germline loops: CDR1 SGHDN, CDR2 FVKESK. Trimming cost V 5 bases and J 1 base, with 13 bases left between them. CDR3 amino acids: CASSVQTAGTDTQYF. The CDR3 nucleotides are TGTGCCAGCAGCGTGCAGACAGCTGGCACAGATACGCAGTATTTT. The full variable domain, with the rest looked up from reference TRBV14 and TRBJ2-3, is EAGVTQFPSHSVIEKGQTVTLRCDPISGHDNLYWYRRVMGKEIKFLLHFVKESKQDESGMPNNRFLAERTGGTYSTLKVQPAELEDSGVYFCASSVQTAGTDTQYFGPGTRLTVL.

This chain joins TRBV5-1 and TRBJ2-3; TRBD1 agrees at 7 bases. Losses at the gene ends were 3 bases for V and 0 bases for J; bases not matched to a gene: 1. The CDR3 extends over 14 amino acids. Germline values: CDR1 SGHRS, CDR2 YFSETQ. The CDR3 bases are TGCGCCAGCAGCTGGGACAGTAGCACAGATACGCAGTATTTT. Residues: CASSWDSSTDTQYF.

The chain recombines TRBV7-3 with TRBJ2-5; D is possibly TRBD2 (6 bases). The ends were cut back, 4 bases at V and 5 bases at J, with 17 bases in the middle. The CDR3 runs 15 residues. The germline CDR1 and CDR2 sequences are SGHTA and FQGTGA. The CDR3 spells CASSSTGTPRETQYF. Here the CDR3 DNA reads TGTGCCAGCAGCTCAACCGGGACTCCGCGTGAGACCCAGTACTTC.

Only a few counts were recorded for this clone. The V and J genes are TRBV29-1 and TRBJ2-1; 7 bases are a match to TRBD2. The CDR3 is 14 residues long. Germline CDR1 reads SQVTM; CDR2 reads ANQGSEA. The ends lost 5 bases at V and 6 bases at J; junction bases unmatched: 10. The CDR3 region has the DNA TGCAGCGTTAGACTAGCCCTCGACAGCAATGAGCAGTTCTTC. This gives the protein CSVRLALDSNEQFF.

The CDR3 sequence: CASSYLAGLNNEQFF. The DNA for the CDR3 is TGCGCCAGCAGCTACCTAGCGGGGTTAAACAATGAGCAGTTCTTC. The rearrangement links TRBV5-1 to TRBJ2-1, with 9 bases fitting TRBD2. The CDR3 spans 15 residues. Germline lookup yields CDR1 SGHRS and CDR2 YFSETQ. Trimming cost V 3 bases and J 5 bases; bases outside gene matches: 6.

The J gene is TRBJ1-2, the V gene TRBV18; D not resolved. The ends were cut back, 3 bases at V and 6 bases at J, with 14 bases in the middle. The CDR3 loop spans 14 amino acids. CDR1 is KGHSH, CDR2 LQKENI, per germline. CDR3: CASSPQEGTDGYTF. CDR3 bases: TGTGCCAGCTCACCCCAGGAGGGAACGGATGGCTACACCTTC.

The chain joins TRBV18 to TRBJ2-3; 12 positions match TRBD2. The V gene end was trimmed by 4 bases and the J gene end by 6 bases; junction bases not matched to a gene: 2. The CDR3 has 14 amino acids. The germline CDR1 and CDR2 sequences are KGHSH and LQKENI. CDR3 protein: CASSRLAGDDTQYF. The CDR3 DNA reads TGTGCCAGCTCACGACTAGCGGGAGACGATACGCAGTATTTT.

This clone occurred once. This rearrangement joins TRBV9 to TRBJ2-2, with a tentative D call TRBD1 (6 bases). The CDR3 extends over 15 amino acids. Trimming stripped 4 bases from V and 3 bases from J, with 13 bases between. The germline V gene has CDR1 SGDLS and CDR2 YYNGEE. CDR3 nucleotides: TGTGCCAGCAGCTCCAGGGGTTCGTACACCGGGGAGCTGTTTTTT. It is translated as CASSSRGSYTGELFF.

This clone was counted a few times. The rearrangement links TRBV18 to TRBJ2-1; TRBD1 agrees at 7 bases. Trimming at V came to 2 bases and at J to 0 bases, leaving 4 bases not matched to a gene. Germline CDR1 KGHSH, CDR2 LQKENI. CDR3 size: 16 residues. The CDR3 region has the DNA TGTGCCAGCTCACCAACGAGGACAGGCTCCTACAATGAGCAGTTCTTC. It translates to CASSPTRTGSYNEQFF.

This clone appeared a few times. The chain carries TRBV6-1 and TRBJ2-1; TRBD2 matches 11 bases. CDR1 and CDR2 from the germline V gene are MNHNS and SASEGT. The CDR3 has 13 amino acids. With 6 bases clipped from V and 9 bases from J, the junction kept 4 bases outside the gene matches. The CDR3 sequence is CASRTSGKGEQFF. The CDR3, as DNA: TGTGCCAGCAGGACTAGCGGGAAGGGTGAGCAGTTCTTC.

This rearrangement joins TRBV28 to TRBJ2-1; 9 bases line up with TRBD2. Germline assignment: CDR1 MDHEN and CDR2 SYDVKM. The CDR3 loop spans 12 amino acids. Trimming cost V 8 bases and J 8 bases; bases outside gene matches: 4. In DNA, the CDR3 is TGTGCCAGCCGAGTAGCGGGAGATGAGCAGTTCTTC. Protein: CASRVAGDEQFF.

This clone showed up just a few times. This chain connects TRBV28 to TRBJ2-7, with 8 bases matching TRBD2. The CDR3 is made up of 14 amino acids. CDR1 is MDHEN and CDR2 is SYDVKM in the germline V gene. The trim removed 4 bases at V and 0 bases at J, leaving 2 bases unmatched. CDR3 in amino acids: CASSSAGGSYEQYF. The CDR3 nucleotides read TGTGCCAGCAGTTCGGCGGGGGGCTCCTACGAGCAGTACTTC.

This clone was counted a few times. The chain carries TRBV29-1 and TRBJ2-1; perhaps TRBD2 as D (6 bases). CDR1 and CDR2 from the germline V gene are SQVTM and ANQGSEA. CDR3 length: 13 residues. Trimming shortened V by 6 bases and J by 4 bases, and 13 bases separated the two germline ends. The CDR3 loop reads CSVRLVYYNEQFF. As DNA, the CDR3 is TGCAGCGTGAGACTAGTCTATTACAATGAGCAGTTCTTC.

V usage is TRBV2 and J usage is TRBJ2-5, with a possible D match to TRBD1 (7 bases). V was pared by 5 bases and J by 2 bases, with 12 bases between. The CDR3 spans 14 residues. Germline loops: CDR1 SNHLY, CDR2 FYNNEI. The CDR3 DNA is TGTGCCAGCAGTCGACAGGGAGGACAAGAGACCCAGTACTTC. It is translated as CASSRQGGQETQYF.

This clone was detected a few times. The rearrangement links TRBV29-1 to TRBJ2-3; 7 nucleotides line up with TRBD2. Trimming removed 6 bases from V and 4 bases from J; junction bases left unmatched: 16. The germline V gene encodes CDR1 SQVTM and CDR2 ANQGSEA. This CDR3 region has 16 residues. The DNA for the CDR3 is TGCAGCGTGGAGCGGCTAGCGGCCTCGCTTGCAGATACGCAGTATTTT. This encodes CSVERLAASLADTQYF.

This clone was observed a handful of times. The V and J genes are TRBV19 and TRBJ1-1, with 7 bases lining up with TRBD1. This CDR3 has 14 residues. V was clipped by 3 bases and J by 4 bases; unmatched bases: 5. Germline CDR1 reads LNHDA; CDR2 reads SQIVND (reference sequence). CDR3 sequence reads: CASSMRGQTTEAFF. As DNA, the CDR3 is TGTGCCAGTAGTATGCGGGGACAGACCACTGAAGCTTTCTTT.

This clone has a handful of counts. The CDR3, as DNA: TGTGCCAGCACCCAGACAGGGTGGGTGAACACTGAAGCTTTCTTT. It translates to CASTQTGWVNTEAFF. This chain uses TRBV6-5 with TRBJ1-1, with 7 bases aligning to TRBD1. CDR3 size: 15 residues. The V and J ends lost 7 bases and 0 bases, in that order; junction bases with no gene match: 8. Germline lookup yields CDR1 MNHEY and CDR2 SVGAGI.

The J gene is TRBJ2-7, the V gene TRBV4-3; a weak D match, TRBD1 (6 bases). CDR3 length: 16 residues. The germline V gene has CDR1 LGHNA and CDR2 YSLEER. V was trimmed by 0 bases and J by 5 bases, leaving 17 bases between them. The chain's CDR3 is CASSQDLGARHHEQYF. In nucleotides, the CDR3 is TGCGCCAGCAGCCAAGATTTGGGGGCGCGACACCACGAGCAGTACTTC.

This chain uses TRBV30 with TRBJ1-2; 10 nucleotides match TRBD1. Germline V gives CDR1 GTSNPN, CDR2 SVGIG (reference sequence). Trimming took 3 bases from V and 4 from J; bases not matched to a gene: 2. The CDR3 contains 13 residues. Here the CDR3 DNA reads TGTGCCTGGAGGGGGGACAGGGGCTATGGCTACACCTTC. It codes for CAWRGDRGYGYTF.

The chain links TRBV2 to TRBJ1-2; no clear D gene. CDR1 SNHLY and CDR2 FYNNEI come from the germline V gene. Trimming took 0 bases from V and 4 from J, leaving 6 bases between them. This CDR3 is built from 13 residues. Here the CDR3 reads CASSEAHFYGYTF. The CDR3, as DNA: TGTGCCAGCAGTGAAGCTCACTTCTATGGCTACACCTTC.

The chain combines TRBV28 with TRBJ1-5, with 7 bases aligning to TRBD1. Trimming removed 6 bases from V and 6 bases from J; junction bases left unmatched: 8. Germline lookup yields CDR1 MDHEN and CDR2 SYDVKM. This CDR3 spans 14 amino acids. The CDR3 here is CASRGTVRGQPQHF. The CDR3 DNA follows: TGTGCCAGCAGGGGGACAGTAAGGGGTCAGCCCCAGCATTTT.

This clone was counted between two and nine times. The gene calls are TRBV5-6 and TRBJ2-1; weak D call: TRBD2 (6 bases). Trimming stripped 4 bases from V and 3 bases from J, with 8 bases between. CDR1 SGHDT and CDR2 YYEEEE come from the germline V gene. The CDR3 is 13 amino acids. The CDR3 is CASSRDFYNEQFF. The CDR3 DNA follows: TGTGCCAGCAGCCGGGACTTCTACAATGAGCAGTTCTTC.